This is a list of T cell receptor beta chains from one sample in a study of cytomegalovirus exposure and HLA in healthy donors. Here immunoSEQ multiplex PCR was the method, and the copy in TCRdb shows in-frame clones only, minus some. The data show some 120,000 clones, with roughly 90% seen just once and 1.2% to 1.5% held by the top ten. The sample consisted of PBMCs. These receptors all come from a man aged 25 to 40 in good health and CMV-seronegative. CDR3s include the opening cysteine and the closing phenylalanine or tryptophan. A D gene is named only where the DNA matches it firmly. Expanded clones get a size class; other rows say once, few or many, or leave the size out.

v_gene	abundance	d_gene	len	j_gene	CDR3nt	CDR3aa
TRBV19	NA	TRBD2	14	TRBJ2-7	TGTGCCAGCAGGACTAGCGGGAGGGGTGGGGAGCAGTACTTC	CASRTSGRGGEQYF
TRBV10-3	once	TRBD2	16	TRBJ2-3	TGTGCCATCAGTGAGTCGACTAGCGGTTACACAGATACGCAGTATTTT	CAISESTSGYTDTQYF
TRBV30	NA	TRBD1	15	TRBJ2-3	TGTGCCTGGAGTCCGGACAGGGGGCGAGGAGATACGCAGTATTTT	CAWSPDRGRGDTQYF
TRBV4-1	NA	NA	14	TRBJ2-7	TGCGCCAGCAGCCCCCGGACAGACTACCCCGAGCAGTACTTC	CASSPRTDYPEQYF
TRBV10-1	NA	NA	20	TRBJ2-3	TGCGCCAGCAGTGGCCGGGGGTCGGGGGAGGACCGTCGAGGCACAGATACGCAGTATTTT	CASSGRGSGEDRRGTDTQYF
TRBV11-2	NA	TRBD1	17	TRBJ1-5	TGTGCCAGCAGCCCCGGGACAGAATTTGAGGTGGATCAGCCCCAGCATTTT	CASSPGTEFEVDQPQHF
TRBV29-1	NA	TRBD1	13	TRBJ2-1	TGCAGCGCCGATCGGACAGGGAGAATTGAGCAGTTCTTC	CSADRTGRIEQFF
TRBV7-2	NA	TRBD2	18	TRBJ2-3	TGTGCCAGCAGCCCCGCGACTAGCGGGAAGGCCTCTGAATACGTGGGGTATTTT	CASSPATSGKASEYVGYF
TRBV6-5	NA	TRBD1	15	TRBJ1-1	TGTGCCAGCATCATAGACAGGGACACGAACACTGAAGCTTTCTTT	CASIIDRDTNTEAFF
TRBV2	once	NA	15	TRBJ2-6	TGTGCCAGCAGTGAAGGGGCCTCCGGGGCCAACGTCCTGACTTTC	CASSEGASGANVLTF
TRBV7-3	NA	NA	13	TRBJ1-1	TGTGCCAGCAGCGAAATACAGGGAAGTGAAGCTTTCTTT	CASSEIQGSEAFF
TRBV7-2	NA	TRBD1	15	TRBJ1-1	TGTGCCAGCAGCTCTCGTGGGGGACAGGGGACTGAAGCTTTCTTT	CASSSRGGQGTEAFF
TRBV7-9	few	TRBD1	15	TRBJ1-1	TGTGCCACCCCAGACCTTGGACAGGAGGGATCTGAAGCTTTCTTT	CATPDLGQEGSEAFF
TRBV12-5	NA	NA	13	TRBJ2-3	TGTGCTAGTGGCCCCGGGTCTTCAGATACGCAGTATTTT	CASGPGSSDTQYF
TRBV5-6	NA	NA	18	TRBJ2-7	TGTGCCAGCAGCCCGAAGTGGGGGACTCCAAAAATCTCCTACGAGCAGTACTTC	CASSPKWGTPKISYEQYF
TRBV6-4	NA	NA	13	TRBJ1-2	TGTGCCAGCAGGGAGACAGTTAGGCATGGCTACACCTTC	CASRETVRHGYTF
TRBV11-3	NA	NA	13	TRBJ2-1	TGTGCCAGCAGCCTGGGCGCCGCCACTGAGCAGTTCTTC	CASSLGAATEQFF
TRBV2	NA	TRBD2	14	TRBJ2-3	TGTGCCAGCCCTAGCGGGGGAGGCCCAGATACGCAGTATTTT	CASPSGGGPDTQYF
TRBV30	NA	NA	11	TRBJ2-2	TGTGCCTGGAGTGTCGGGGGGGAGCTGTTTTTT	CAWSVGGELFF
TRBV30	few	NA	14	TRBJ2-7	TGTGCCTGGAGTATAGGCGGGACCTCCTACGAGCAGTACTTC	CAWSIGGTSYEQYF
TRBV9	NA	NA	12	TRBJ1-2	TGTGCCAGCAGCGTAGGGGGACACGGCTACACCTTC	CASSVGGHGYTF
TRBV5-6	NA	TRBD1	15	TRBJ1-2	TGTGCCAGCAGCTTGGTTCAGACAGGGAACTATGGCTACACCTTC	CASSLVQTGNYGYTF
TRBV12-5	NA	TRBD1	15	TRBJ1-1	TGTGCTAGTGGTTTGCCCTTGGGACAGTCCACTGAAGCTTTCTTT	CASGLPLGQSTEAFF
TRBV27	NA	TRBD2	15	TRBJ2-2	TGTGCCAGCAGTCAGACTAGCGGGCACACCGGGGAGCTGTTTTTT	CASSQTSGHTGELFF
TRBV4-3	few	TRBD1	15	TRBJ1-4	TGCGCCAGCAGCCAAGCCCCGGGACAGGGCGAAAAACTGTTTTTT	CASSQAPGQGEKLFF
TRBV10-3	NA	NA	17	TRBJ1-2	TGTGCCATCAGTGAGTCGGCAGGGGCCGTGGGTATTTATGGCTACACCTTC	CAISESAGAVGIYGYTF
TRBV18	NA	TRBD1	23	TRBJ2-7	TGTGCCAGCTCACCACTCCCGGGCGTTGGGACAGGGGGCCTCACCCCATCATCGGGGGAGCAGTACTTC	CASSPLPGVGTGGLTPSSGEQYF
TRBV11-3	NA	NA	13	TRBJ2-2	TGTGCCAGCAGCTTAGTTCCCGGGGGGGAGCTGTTTTTT	CASSLVPGGELFF
TRBV6-5	NA	TRBD2	15	TRBJ2-1	TGTGCCAGCAGCCCCCGGGGGGGCCTTTACAATGAGCAGTTCTTC	CASSPRGGLYNEQFF
TRBV19	few	TRBD2	14	TRBJ2-7	TGTGCCAGTAGTAATAGCGGGAGTTCTTACGAGCAGTACTTC	CASSNSGSSYEQYF